Each of the 19 T cell receptor beta chains below was sequenced from the same sample in a study of blood T cell repertoires in COVID-19 (dated by TCRdb to the early 2020s). The library came from the immunoSEQ multiplex PCR assay. The immuneACCESS repertoire file appears here via TCRdb, limited to in-frame rearrangements. These files lack a portion of the clones; in checked studies, under half of the deficit traces to unresolved V genes, and the cause of the others is not known. This sample has roughly 63,000 clones in its table, and approximately 80% of those were observed once. The biggest ten clones account for more than 8% of the sample. The sequencing input was peripheral blood. These receptors came from a human donor in a cohort sampled during active COVID-19.

This clone appeared many times. The chain has TRBV6-4 and TRBJ2-1; 11 positions match TRBD2. J gave up 5 bases and V 5 bases, and 5 bases lay outside the gene matches. The germline gives CDR1 MRHNA, CDR2 SNTAGT. This CDR3 has 15 amino acids. CDR3 DNA: TGTGCCAGCAGTTTACTAGCGGGGGACCACAATGAGCAGTTCTTC. Protein sequence: CASSLLAGDHNEQFF.

This rearrangement joins TRBV30 to TRBJ2-3; D remains unclear. The V gene's germline CDR1 is GTSNPN and CDR2 SVGIG (reference sequence). The CDR3 totals 11 residues. The V end was cut by 3 bases, the J end by 11 bases, with 12 bases between. CDR3 coding DNA: TGTGCCTGGAGATCTAACCATGAGCAGTATTTT. Amino acid sequence: CAWRSNHEQYF. Together with reference TRBV30 and TRBJ2-3, the CDR3 gives the full variable domain: SQTIHQWPATLVQPVGSPLSLECTVEGTSNPNLYWYRQAAGRGLQLLFYSVGIGQISSEVPQNLSASRPQDRQFILSSKKLLLSDSGFYLCAWRSNHEQYFGPGTRLTVL.

CDR3 in DNA: TGTGCCAGCAGCCCAATCCGGGGGTATAATTCACCCCTCCACTTT. Protein product: CASSPIRGYNSPLHF. The chain joins TRBV6-5 to TRBJ1-6; D is perhaps TRBD1 (5 bases). This CDR3 contains 15 residues. Germline assignment: CDR1 MNHEY and CDR2 SVGAGI. V was pared by 6 bases and J by 4 bases, with 13 bases between.

The chain is built from TRBV7-6 and TRBJ2-1; D uncertain. The length of the CDR3 is 13 residues. V was cut by 0 bases and J by 5 bases, with 5 bases left in between. Per germline, CDR1 SGHVS and CDR2 FNYEAQ. CDR3 amino acids: CASSLARNNEQFF. The CDR3 nucleotides are TGTGCCAGCAGCTTAGCGCGGAACAATGAGCAGTTCTTC.

This sequence joins TRBV30 and TRBJ2-2; weak D call: TRBD2 (6 bases). Trimming pared 4 bases from V and 3 bases from J, leaving 9 bases between. This CDR3 region has 13 residues. Per germline, CDR1 GTSNPN and CDR2 SVGIG (reference sequence). CDR3 in amino acids: CAWTGRYTGELFF. CDR3 in DNA: TGTGCCTGGACAGGGAGGTACACCGGGGAGCTGTTTTTT.

The count of this clone is one. V usage is TRBV15 and J usage is TRBJ1-1, with D hard to call. Germline lookup yields CDR1 LNHNV and CDR2 YYDKDF (reference sequence). This CDR3 has 14 residues. V was trimmed by 0 bases and J by 7 bases, leaving 12 bases between them. The CDR3 coding sequence is TGTGCCACCAGCAGAGATCTCCGAGGCGGTGAAGCTTTCTTT. Residues: CATSRDLRGGEAFF.

The chain combines TRBV28 with TRBJ2-1, with 11 bases lining up with TRBD2. CDR3 size: 14 residues. Germline assignment: CDR1 MDHEN and CDR2 SYDVKM. Trimming took 5 bases from V and 7 from J; bases not matched to a gene: 4. The CDR3 coding sequence is TGTGCCAGCAGTCTAGCGGGAGGCTGGAATGAGCAGTTCTTC. Its translation: CASSLAGGWNEQFF.

V gene TRBV28 combines with J gene TRBJ2-2; 8 nucleotides match TRBD2. The V segment lost 2 bases and the J segment 5 bases; nucleotides outside the gene matches: 7. The CDR3 is 16 amino acids. Germline V gives CDR1 MDHEN, CDR2 SYDVKM. CDR3 sequence reads: CASSLHASGLTGELFF. The DNA for the CDR3 is TGTGCCAGCAGTTTACACGCTAGCGGGTTAACCGGGGAGCTGTTTTTT.

This clone came up a few times. The chain couples TRBV29-1 to TRBJ2-7; TRBD2 agrees at 7 bases. Germline values: CDR1 SQVTM, CDR2 ANQGSEA. Trimming cost V 1 base and J 5 bases; bases outside gene matches: 5. This CDR3 has 13 amino acids. This chain's CDR3 is CSVEGGGLDEQYF. The DNA of the CDR3 is TGCAGCGTTGAAGGGGGGGGGTTGGACGAGCAGTACTTC.

This CDR3 reads CASNPFGEGGNNEQFF. DNA of the CDR3: TGTGCCAGCAACCCCTTTGGGGAGGGCGGAAACAATGAGCAGTTCTTC. This rearrangement joins TRBV7-2 to TRBJ2-1; TRBD2 matches 7 bases. The CDR3 runs 16 residues. J lost 5 bases, V lost 7 bases, and 14 bases had no gene match. Germline CDR1 reads SGHTA; CDR2 reads FQGNSA.

This clone occurred once. This sequence joins TRBV27 and TRBJ1-5; a possible D gene is TRBD1 (5 bases). The CDR3 sequence is 14 residues long. Germline V gene sequence: CDR1 MNHEY, CDR2 SMNVEV (reference sequence). Deletions cut 6 bases from V and 0 bases from J, with 9 bases between. This CDR3 reads CASSAGFSNQPQHF. CDR3 nucleotide sequence: TGTGCCAGCAGCGCAGGGTTTAGCAATCAGCCCCAGCATTTT.

This clone was detected only a few times. The chain employs TRBV2 and TRBJ2-7, with D maybe TRBD2 (6 bases). The CDR3 covers 12 residues. In germline, CDR1 is SNHLY, CDR2 FYNNEI. Deletions cut 5 bases from V and 6 bases from J, with 11 bases between. CDR3 coding DNA: TGTGCCAGCAGTCCCGGGGGTCGCGAGCAGTACTTC. Protein sequence: CASSPGGREQYF.

CDR3 nucleotide sequence: TGTGCCAGCAATTCCGGGACTAGCGGGAGTGTAAAGTACTTC. Its protein product is CASNSGTSGSVKYF. The chain couples TRBV28 to TRBJ2-7; TRBD2 matches 14 bases. Germline V lookup: CDR1 MDHEN, CDR2 SYDVKM. The V gene end was trimmed by 7 bases and the J gene end by 11 bases; junction bases not matched to a gene: 10. This CDR3 spans 14 amino acids.

This clone was picked up one time. The genes are TRBV28 and TRBJ1-2; a possible D gene is TRBD1 (6 bases). The CDR3 is 13 amino acids. Trimming removed 6 bases from V and 4 bases from J, with 12 bases in between. Per germline, CDR1 MDHEN and CDR2 SYDVKM. The chain's CDR3 is CASRLQGGYGYTF. The CDR3 nucleotides are TGTGCCAGCAGGTTACAGGGAGGCTATGGCTACACCTTC.

This chain uses TRBV29-1 with TRBJ2-3; 8 bases line up with TRBD2. The CDR3 covers 14 residues. With 6 bases clipped from V and 0 bases from J, the junction kept 5 bases outside the gene matches. Germline V gene lookup returns CDR1 SQVTM and CDR2 ANQGSEA. The CDR3 sequence is CSVETSVSTDTQYF. CDR3 bases: TGCAGCGTCGAGACTAGCGTAAGCACAGATACGCAGTATTTT.

V gene TRBV3-1 (or the pseudogene TRBV3-2) combines with J gene TRBJ2-3; 9 bases map to TRBD1. This CDR3 contains 15 residues. Germline assignment: CDR1 LGHDT and CDR2 YNNKEL (reference sequence). The V and J ends lost 2 bases and 4 bases, in that order; junction bases with no gene match: 4. The CDR3 bases are TGTGCCAGCAGCCAATGGGACAGGGAACCAGATACGCAGTATTTT. Translation gives CASSQWDREPDTQYF.

V usage is TRBV28 and J usage is TRBJ1-5; 8 bases are shared with TRBD1. The J segment lost 9 bases and the V segment lost 3 bases, leaving 7 bases of the junction unmatched. The CDR3 loop spans 14 amino acids. From germline, CDR1 is MDHEN and CDR2 SYDVKM. As DNA, the CDR3 is TGTGCCAGCAGTTTCGGACAGGGCTCTCGGCCCCAGCATTTT. This gives the protein CASSFGQGSRPQHF.

The genes are TRBV10-3 and TRBJ2-3, with 10 bases identical to TRBD1. The CDR3 extends over 13 amino acids. Trimming at V came to 8 bases and at J to 2 bases, leaving 1 base not matched to a gene. Germline assignment: CDR1 ENHRY and CDR2 SYGVKD. CDR3 loop: CAIGTGDTDTQYF. In DNA, the CDR3 is TGTGCCATCGGGACAGGGGACACAGATACGCAGTATTTT.

The chain recombines TRBV11-2 with TRBJ2-1; 7 nucleotides line up with TRBD1. Germline assignment: CDR1 SGHAT and CDR2 FQNNGV. The J segment lost 0 bases and the V segment lost 5 bases, leaving 1 base of the junction unmatched. The CDR3 runs 14 residues. The CDR3 loop reads CASSPGGSYNEQFF. The CDR3 DNA is TGTGCCAGCAGCCCAGGGGGCTCCTACAATGAGCAGTTCTTC.